This T cell receptor beta chain is from a study of radiotherapy plus CTLA-4 blockade in lung cancer. At the level of the study: The study recorded objective responses in roughly 20% of patients and disease control in approximately 31%.

Points from the study as a whole: Among blood TCR repertoires after radiotherapy plus ipilimumab, tumor-derived clones expanded. Reports identified early blood T cell clone dynamics, with interferon-beta, as the best response predictor.

The study treated chemo-refractory metastatic non-small-cell lung cancer patients with focal radiation plus ipilimumab CTLA-4 blockade. The data were produced by immunoSEQ multiplex PCR, yet TCRdb's version contains in-frame clones alone and is incomplete. This table has tens of thousands of clones, nearly 90% appearing once. This clone showed up just once. Its antigen remains unknown. Germline CDR1 reads SNHLY; CDR2 reads FYNNEI. With 7 bases removed from V and 7 bases from J, the gap between germline ends came to 20 bases. The CDR3 extends over 14 amino acids. The chain employs TRBV2 and TRBJ2-7; D remains ambiguous. The receptor was derived from a human donor with non-small cell lung cancer whose response to radiotherapy plus ipilimumab could not be evaluated. This specimen was peripheral blood, taken from a patient treated with radiotherapy plus ipilimumab. The CDR3 reads CASISGLPRWEQYF. CDR3 sequence (DNA): TGTGCCAGCATTTCTGGGCTCCCCCGGTGGGAGCAGTACTTC.